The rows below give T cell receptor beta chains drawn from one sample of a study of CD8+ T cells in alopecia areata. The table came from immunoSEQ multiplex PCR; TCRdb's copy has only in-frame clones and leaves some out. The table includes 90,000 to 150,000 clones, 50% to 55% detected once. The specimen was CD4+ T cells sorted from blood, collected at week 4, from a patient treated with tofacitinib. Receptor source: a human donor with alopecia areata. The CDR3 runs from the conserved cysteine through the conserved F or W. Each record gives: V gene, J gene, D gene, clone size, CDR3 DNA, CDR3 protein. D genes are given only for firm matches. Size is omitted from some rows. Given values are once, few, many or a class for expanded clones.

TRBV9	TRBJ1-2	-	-	TGTGCCAGCAGCGCGGGAGGGAGGAACTATGGCTACACCTTC	CASSAGGRNYGYTF
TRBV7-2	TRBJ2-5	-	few	TGTGCCAGCAGCTTCCGCGAGACCCAGTACTTC	CASSFRETQYF
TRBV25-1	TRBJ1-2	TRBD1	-	TGTGCCAGCAGTAGGACAGGACTTAACTATGGCTACACCTTC	CASSRTGLNYGYTF
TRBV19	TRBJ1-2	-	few	TGTGCCAGTAGTATCAGGATCTCTGTGGATGGCTACACCTTC	CASSIRISVDGYTF
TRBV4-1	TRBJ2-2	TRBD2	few	TGCGCCAGCAGACAGGGACTAGCGGGAATGGTCACCGGGGAGCTGTTTTTT	CASRQGLAGMVTGELFF
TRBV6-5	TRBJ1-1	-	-	TGTGCCAGCAGAACGACAGGGAACACTGAAGCTTTCTTT	CASRTTGNTEAFF
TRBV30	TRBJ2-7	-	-	TGTGCCTGGAGTGTACAGGGAGAAAGGCAGTACTTC	CAWSVQGERQYF
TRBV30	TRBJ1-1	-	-	TGTGCCATCAGGGAGGGGATGAACACTGAAGCTTTCTTT	CAIREGMNTEAFF
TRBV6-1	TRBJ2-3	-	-	TGTGCCAGCAGGGGGGGCCTCGATACGCAGTATTTT	CASRGGLDTQYF
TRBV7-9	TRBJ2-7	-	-	TGTGCCAGCAGCCTCCGGTTAGGCGACGAGCAGTACTTC	CASSLRLGDEQYF
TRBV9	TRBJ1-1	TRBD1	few	TGTGCCAGCAGCGCGGGGACAGGGAACACTGAAGCTTTCTTT	CASSAGTGNTEAFF
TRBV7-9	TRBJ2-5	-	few	TGTGCCAGCAGCCCGGACGGGTTACAAGAGACCCAGTACTTC	CASSPDGLQETQYF
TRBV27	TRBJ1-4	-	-	TGTGCCAGCAGTCTCTCGGGGGAAAAACTGTTTTTT	CASSLSGEKLFF
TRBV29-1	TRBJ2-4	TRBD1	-	TGCAGCGTTCGAAGCACAGGGGGGAACATTCAGTACTTC	CSVRSTGGNIQYF
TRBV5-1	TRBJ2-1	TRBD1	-	TGCGCCAGCAGCACGGGACACTTTACGCGACAGGGTGAGCAGTTCTTC	CASSTGHFTRQGEQFF
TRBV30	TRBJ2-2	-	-	TGTGCCTGGAAGGGGGGGCCGTTCTCCGGGGAGCTGTTTTTT	CAWKGGPFSGELFF
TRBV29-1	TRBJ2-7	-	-	TGCAGCGTTGAGAGGCTTGGGAACAGGTCCTACGAGCAGTACTTC	CSVERLGNRSYEQYF
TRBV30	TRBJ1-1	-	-	TGTGCCTGGAGTCGAGGAACCGGCACTGAAGCTTTCTTT	CAWSRGTGTEAFF
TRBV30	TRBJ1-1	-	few	TGTGCCTGGAGTCATGGGGATGAAGCTTTCTTT	CAWSHGDEAFF
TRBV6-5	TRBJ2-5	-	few	TGTGCCAGCAGTTATACCCCCGGAGAGACAGAAGAGACCCAGTACTTC	CASSYTPGETEETQYF
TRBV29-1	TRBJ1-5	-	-	TGCAGCGCCGAAACAGGAGGTAGCAATCAGCCCCAGCATTTT	CSAETGGSNQPQHF
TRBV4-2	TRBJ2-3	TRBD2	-	TGTGCCAGCAGCCAAGAACGGTTCGGCGGGGGGGCTACAGATACGCAGTATTTT	CASSQERFGGGATDTQYF
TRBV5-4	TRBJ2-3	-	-	TGTGCCAGCAGCTTGGCAAACACAGATACGCAGTATTTT	CASSLANTDTQYF
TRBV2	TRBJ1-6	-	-	TGTGCCAGCAGCGGATCTAATTCACCCCTCCACTTT	CASSGSNSPLHF
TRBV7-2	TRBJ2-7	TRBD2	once	TGTGCCAGCAGCTCTAGCGGGAGCCCTTCCTACGAGCAGTACTTC	CASSSSGSPSYEQYF
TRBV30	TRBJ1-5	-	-	TGTGCCTGGAGTGTAGACTGGGGTCAGCCCCAGCATTTT	CAWSVDWGQPQHF
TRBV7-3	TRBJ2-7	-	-	TGTGCCAGCAGCTTAACACAACAGGACGAGCAGTACTTC	CASSLTQQDEQYF
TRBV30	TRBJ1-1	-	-	TGTGCCTGGAGTCGCCAATCTGAAGCTTTCTTT	CAWSRQSEAFF
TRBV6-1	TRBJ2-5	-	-	TGTGCCAGCAGTGAAGCGCTGAGCGGAACCTGGGCAGAGACCCAGTACTTC	CASSEALSGTWAETQYF
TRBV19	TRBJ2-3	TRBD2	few	TGTGCCAGTAGTCTCTTACAGCGGGGGCTCACAGATACGCAGTATTTT	CASSLLQRGLTDTQYF
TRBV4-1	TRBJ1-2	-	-	TGCGCCAGCAGCCAGACAGGAGCCTTCTATGGCTACACCTTC	CASSQTGAFYGYTF
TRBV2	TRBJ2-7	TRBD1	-	TGTGCCAGCAATCCCGACAGGGCCTACGAGCAGTACTTC	CASNPDRAYEQYF
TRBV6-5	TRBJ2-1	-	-	TGTGCCAGCAGTTACGCCGTCAGCGGAGGGCCCAATGAGCAGTTCTTC	CASSYAVSGGPNEQFF
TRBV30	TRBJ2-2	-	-	TGTGCCTGGAGTGTACTAGTTAACACCGGGGAGCTGTTTTTT	CAWSVLVNTGELFF
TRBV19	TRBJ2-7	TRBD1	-	TGTGCCAGTAGTACCTTCGGACAGGCGAACTACGAGCAGTACTTC	CASSTFGQANYEQYF
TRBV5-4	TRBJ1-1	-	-	TGTGCCAGCAGCGTCCGGACGGGGAACACTGAAGCTTTCTTT	CASSVRTGNTEAFF
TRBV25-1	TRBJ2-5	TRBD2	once	TGTGCCAGCACCACGGGAGCTAGCGGAGACCAAGAGACCCAGTACTTC	CASTTGASGDQETQYF
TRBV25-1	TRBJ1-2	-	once	TGTGCCAGCTCTCCGGGCAAGGTCTATGGCTACACCTTC	CASSPGKVYGYTF